This TCR beta chain was sequenced during a study of blood T cell repertoires in COVID-19. The authors' processing: Using reference gene primer amplification, nucleated cell counts were estimated. Profiled with immunoSEQ multiplex PCR; TCRdb holds only in-frame clones, not every one. Clone size and V and J calls were adopted from that table, with D and trimming inferred from the DNA. The top ten hold 1.5% to 2% of the sample, which has roughly 250,000 clones, about 88% seen once. This clone has a handful of counts. Germline CDR1 is SGHVS and CDR2 is FQNEAQ. This CDR3 has 14 residues. The germline V and J ends were trimmed by 5 bases and 10 bases, with 17 bases remaining between them. Participant reports of clinical history set cohort assignment.

Sequenced material: PBMCs or T cells enriched from blood (not recorded which). The rearrangement uses TRBV7-8 and TRBJ1-4; tentative D call: TRBD1 (6 bases). This receptor was identified in a woman aged 45-65 years who had recovered from COVID-19. The CDR3 nucleotides read TGTGCCAGCAGCGACCCTACGGGACACGGAAAACTGTTTTTT. Translation: CASSDPTGHGKLFF.